This T cell receptor (beta chain) is from a study of T cell responses to AZD1222 COVID-19 vaccine. The method was immunoSEQ multiplex PCR; TCRdb's version includes in-frame clones alone and lacks a portion of them. The sample holds over 100,000 clones; around nine tenths are singletons and the top ten take over 15%. This CDR3 is 14 amino acids long. Per germline, CDR1 MDHEN and CDR2 SYDVKM. Germline trimming cut 1 base from V and 4 bases from J; bases unmatched to any gene: 2. The sequencing used peripheral blood, collected on day 0 of AZD1222 vaccination. The clonotype was recovered from an adult in good health. This chain connects TRBV28 to TRBJ1-2, with 8 bases that match TRBD1. The CDR3 DNA reads TGTGCCAGCAGTTTATCCGGACAGGGCTATGGCTACACCTTC. Translating it yields CASSLSGQGYGYTF.